This T cell receptor (beta chain) appears in the sequencing data of a study of vaccination and CD4 T cells after COVID-19. As for the study in general: A median of approximately 72 days (range 14 to 241) separated dose two from the taking of post-vaccine samples.

Cultured CD4+ T cell DNA underwent sequencing with the Oncomine TCR Beta short-read assay. TCRdb ran MiXCR on the PCR reads and lists one entry per CDR3 protein. The sample has fewer than 30,000 distinct CDR3 sequences; roughly 38% are singletons. J was trimmed by 0 bases and V by 10 bases; bases with no gene match: 7. This CDR3 comprises 16 residues. Germline lookup yields CDR1 KGHDR and CDR2 SFDVKD. This clonotype came up a few times. Antigen: not known. Documented time point: late sampling 161 to 241 days after vaccination in three convalescent patients. The treatment denotes: roughly ten-day PBMC culture with coronavirus spike peptide pools or control peptides (ViraFEST assay).

The TCR comes from a human donor who had recovered from COVID-19. The sequenced sample was CD4+ T cells from blood, cultured in vitro, obtained about 7 months after SARS-CoV-2 vaccination. This chain links TRBV24-1 with TRBJ2-6; 8 bases align to TRBD2. As DNA, the CDR3 is TGTGCCACTAGTCGGGGGGGGAGCTCTGGGGCCAACGTCCTGACTTTC. Amino acid sequence: CATSRGGSSGANVLTF.